A single sample is the source of the 3 T cell receptor beta chains below, sequenced in a study of cytomegalovirus exposure and HLA in healthy donors. PCR used 60 Vbeta primers and 13 Jbeta primers. Assay: immunoSEQ multiplex PCR; the TCRdb copy retains only in-frame clones and omits some. Of 100,000 to 150,000 clones in the sample, roughly 74% are singletons; the top ten hold less than 7%. The sample consisted of PBMCs. These receptors were taken from a woman aged 45-59 years in good health and CMV-seropositive.

The rearrangement links TRBV27 to TRBJ1-5; the match to TRBD1 covers 7 bases. This CDR3 has 13 amino acids. V lost 6 bases to trimming and J lost 9 bases; unmatched junction nucleotides: 8. CDR1 MNHEY and CDR2 SMNVEV come from the germline V gene (reference sequence). CDR3 DNA: TGTGCCAGCAGCCAGGACAGGCTCGGGCCCCAGCATTTT. The encoded protein is CASSQDRLGPQHF.

The V gene is TRBV19, the J gene TRBJ2-7; 7 bases agree with TRBD2. V lost 5 bases, J lost 4 bases, and 5 bases stayed unmatched. CDR3 size: 13 residues. CDR1 and CDR2 from the germline V gene are LNHDA and SQIVND (reference sequence). The CDR3 spells CASSPQRGYEQYF. For the CDR3, the DNA is TGTGCCAGTAGTCCCCAGCGGGGTTACGAGCAGTACTTC.

The chain links TRBV25-1 to TRBJ2-5; 7 positions agree with TRBD1. Per germline, CDR1 MGHDK and CDR2 SYGVNS. The CDR3 extends over 15 amino acids. Trimming cost V 6 bases and J 5 bases; bases outside gene matches: 12. CDR3 sequence reads: CASSPSTGTRETQYF. The CDR3 DNA sequence: TGTGCCAGCAGCCCCTCGACAGGGACGAGGGAGACCCAGTACTTC.